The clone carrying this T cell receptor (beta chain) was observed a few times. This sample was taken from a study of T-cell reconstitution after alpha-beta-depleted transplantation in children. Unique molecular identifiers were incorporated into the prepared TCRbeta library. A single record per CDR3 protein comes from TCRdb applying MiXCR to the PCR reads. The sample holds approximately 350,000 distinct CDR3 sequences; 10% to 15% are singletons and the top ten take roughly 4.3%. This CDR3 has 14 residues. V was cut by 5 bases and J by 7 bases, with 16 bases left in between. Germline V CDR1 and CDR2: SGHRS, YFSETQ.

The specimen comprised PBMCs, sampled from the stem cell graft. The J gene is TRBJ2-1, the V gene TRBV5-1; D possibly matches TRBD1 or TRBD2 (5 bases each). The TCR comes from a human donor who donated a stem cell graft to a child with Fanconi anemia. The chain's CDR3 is CASSSGTWGNEQFF. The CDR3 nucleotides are TGCGCCAGCAGTTCTGGGACCTGGGGAAATGAGCAGTTCTTC. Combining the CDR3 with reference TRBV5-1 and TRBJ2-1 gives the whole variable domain KAGVTQTPRYLIKTRGQQVTLSCSPISGHRSVSWYQQTPGQGLQFLFEYFSETQRNKGNFPGRFSGRQFSNSRSEMNVSTLELGDSALYLCASSSGTWGNEQFFGPGTRLTVL.